These 11 T cell receptor beta chains came from one sample sequenced in a study of blood T cell repertoires in COVID-19. Here immunoSEQ multiplex PCR was the method, and the copy in TCRdb shows in-frame clones only, minus some. Here the sample spans 110,000 to 150,000 clones, around 82% being singletons. Sequenced material: PBMCs or T cells enriched from blood (not recorded which). These receptors were collected from a woman between 45 and 65 years old who had recovered from COVID-19.

The V call is TRBV20-1, the J call TRBJ1-2; a weak D match, TRBD1 (6 bases). Germline V gene sequence: CDR1 DFQATT, CDR2 SNEGSKA (reference sequence). This CDR3 has 11 amino acids. The CDR3 protein is CRAGEIYGYTF. CDR3 bases: TGCAGAGCAGGGGAGATCTATGGCTACACCTTC.

V is TRBV7-3 and J is TRBJ1-2; D remains ambiguous. The V end was cut by 5 bases, the J end by 6 bases, with 13 bases between. This CDR3 has 13 amino acids. The germline gives CDR1 SGHTA, CDR2 FQGTGA. The CDR3 region is CASSEPGSNGYTF. CDR3 bases: TGTGCCAGCAGCGAACCAGGATCCAATGGCTACACCTTC.

The chain recombines TRBV30 with TRBJ2-5; tentative D call: TRBD2 (5 bases). This CDR3 is built from 14 residues. V was cut by 0 bases and J by 7 bases, with 15 bases left in between. The germline V gene encodes CDR1 GTSNPN and CDR2 SVGIG (reference sequence). The CDR3 loop is CAWSVSLRGGTQYF. In DNA, the CDR3 is TGTGCCTGGAGTGTATCCTTACGGGGTGGGACCCAGTACTTC. Complete variable domain (other parts from reference TRBV30 and TRBJ2-5): SQTIHQWPATLVQPVGSPLSLECTVEGTSNPNLYWYRQAAGRGLQLLFYSVGIGQISSEVPQNLSASRPQDRQFILSSKKLLLSDSGFYLCAWSVSLRGGTQYFGPGTRLLVL.

J is TRBJ1-1 and V is TRBV7-9, with 7 bases fitting TRBD1. The CDR3 covers 15 residues. Germline V gene data show CDR1 as SEHNR and CDR2 as FQNEAQ (reference sequence). Trimming at V came to 3 bases and at J to 0 bases, leaving 4 bases not matched to a gene. The CDR3 DNA is TGTGCCAGCAGCTTCGGACAGGTTCTGAACACTGAAGCTTTCTTT. This gives the protein CASSFGQVLNTEAFF.

This CDR3 reads CASSWNYAYEQYF. The CDR3 DNA reads as TGTGCCAGCAGCTGGAACTACGCCTACGAGCAGTACTTC. This sequence joins TRBV11-1 and TRBJ2-7; no definite D call. Germline values: CDR1 SGHAT, CDR2 FQDESV (reference sequence). The CDR3 has 13 residues. V was cut by 4 bases and J by 2 bases, with 9 bases left in between.

In regard to this clone: A junction boundary mismatches the germline segment, possibly from a read error. The chain carries TRBV28 and TRBJ2-1; perhaps TRBD2 as D (6 bases). Germline V gene data show CDR1 as MDHEN and CDR2 as SYDVKM. The CDR3 loop spans 12 amino acids. The CDR3 is CASSLSRGSGVF. The CDR3 region has the DNA TGTGCCAGCAGTTTAAGTCGGGGGAGCGGCGTCTTC.

This sequence joins TRBV14 and TRBJ2-5, with D possibly TRBD2 on 6 matching bases. Germline CDR1 and CDR2: SGHDN and FVKESK. Between the trimmed V and J ends, which lost 0 bases and 7 bases, there was a span of 15 bases. This CDR3 comprises 15 residues. The CDR3 nucleotides read TGTGCCAGCAGCCAAGATCTGGGACTGCCGGGGACCCAGTACTTC. Its protein is CASSQDLGLPGTQYF.

The chain is built from TRBV5-1 and TRBJ1-1; a possible D gene is TRBD1 (6 bases). CDR3 length: 15 residues. V gave up 1 base and J gave up 1 base, with 11 bases separating them. From germline, CDR1 is SGHRS and CDR2 YFSETQ. In DNA, the CDR3 is TGCGCCAGCAGCTTGATGAAACAGGGGAACACTGAAGCTTTCTTT. This sequence encodes CASSLMKQGNTEAFF.

The chain links TRBV5-1 to TRBJ2-1; 7 positions agree with TRBD2. Trimming took 2 bases from V and 4 from J; bases not matched to a gene: 12. The germline V gene encodes CDR1 SGHRS and CDR2 YFSETQ. The CDR3 spans 17 residues. The CDR3: CASSFSGRNLIYNEQFF. The CDR3 DNA is TGCGCCAGCAGCTTTAGCGGGCGCAACCTTATATACAATGAGCAGTTCTTC.

The J gene is TRBJ1-4, the V gene TRBV5-6, with 10 bases matching TRBD1. V lost 4 bases to trimming and J lost 5 bases; unmatched junction nucleotides: 5. This CDR3 is built from 15 residues. Germline assignment: CDR1 SGHDT and CDR2 YYEEEE. The CDR3 sequence: CASSSRDRGNEKLFF. As DNA, the CDR3 is TGTGCCAGCAGCAGCCGGGACAGGGGAAATGAAAAACTGTTTTTT.

The chain employs TRBV5-4 and TRBJ2-2; D might be TRBD2 (6 bases). Germline loops: CDR1 SGHNT, CDR2 YYREEE (reference sequence). The CDR3 has 16 amino acids. Trimming removed 4 bases from V and 2 bases from J, with 15 bases in between. For the CDR3, the DNA is TGTGCCAGCAGCCCCGTACTAGCCGATAACACCGGGGAGCTGTTTTTT. It codes for CASSPVLADNTGELFF. The full variable domain, with the rest looked up from reference TRBV5-4 and TRBJ2-2, is ETGVTQSPTHLIKTRGQQVTLRCSSQSGHNTVSWYQQALGQGPQFIFQYYREEENGRGNFPPRFSGLQFPNYSSELNVNALELDDSALYLCASSPVLADNTGELFFGEGSRLTVL.